This T cell receptor beta chain was obtained from a study of cytomegalovirus exposure and HLA in healthy donors. Study in general: As released early, the data held 65 million to 90 million unique TCRs from HLA-typed donors. Study-level results: Most subjects' HLA-A and HLA-B alleles were reportedly predicted from TCR beta sequences.

Primers: 60 Vbeta forward and 13 Jbeta reverse. TCRdb keeps only in-frame clones here, not all; method: immunoSEQ multiplex PCR. The sample consists of under 150,000 clones, more than 80% of them appearing once. With 1 base clipped from V and 5 bases from J, the junction kept 10 bases outside the gene matches. There are 16 residues in the CDR3. Germline lookup yields CDR1 SGHAT and CDR2 FQNNGV. In the case of this clone: Antigen specificity is unknown.

The rearrangement joins TRBV11-2 to TRBJ2-7, with 8 bases that match TRBD1. Specimen: PBMCs. This clonotype was sampled from a woman in her twenties or thirties in good health and CMV-seropositive. In DNA, the CDR3 is TGTGCCAGCAGCTTAGGGCTGCCAGGGGGCTTCGACGAGCAGTACTTC. This gives the protein CASSLGLPGGFDEQYF. Together with reference TRBV11-2 and TRBJ2-7, the CDR3 gives the full variable domain: EAGVAQSPRYKIIEKRQSVAFWCNPISGHATLYWYQQILGQGPKLLIQFQNNGVVDDSQLPKDRFSAERLKGVDSTLKIQPAKLEDSAVYLCASSLGLPGGFDEQYFGPGTRLTVT.